What follows are 27 T cell receptor beta chains derived from one specimen sequenced in a study of blood T cells in healthy people across ages. A second about 7 to 11 cycle PCR used barcoded and J-beta primers. MiXCR, run by TCRdb on the 5' RACE reads, gives a single entry per CDR3 protein. In the table there are under 1,000,000 distinct CDR3 sequences, around 45% of which are singletons. The sample consisted of blood. The receptors were gathered from a man aged 80 or over in good health.

This clonotype was found many times. The chain has TRBV7-2 and TRBJ2-3; D is unclear. Germline V gives CDR1 SGHTA, CDR2 FQGNSA. The CDR3 is made up of 15 amino acids. Trimming removed 4 bases from V and 5 bases from J, with 16 bases in between. DNA for the CDR3: TGTGCCAGCAGCTCGAGACGTTTTTCGAAAGATACGCAGTATTTT. Translated: CASSSRRFSKDTQYF.

V and J are TRBV28 and TRBJ2-1; D might be TRBD1 or TRBD2, each matching 5 bases. V was shortened by 6 bases and J by 7 bases, with 22 bases between the two germline ends. The CDR3 totals 16 residues. Germline CDR1 and CDR2: MDHEN and SYDVKM. This chain's CDR3 is CASSSVSRDVQNEQFF. Written as DNA, the CDR3 is TGTGCCAGCAGCTCCGTATCCCGGGACGTCCAAAATGAGCAGTTCTTC.

Ten or more counts support this clonotype. The chain recombines TRBV27 with TRBJ2-3, with unresolved D. Germline CDR1 is MNHEY and CDR2 is SMNVEV (reference sequence). The V and J ends lost 5 bases and 6 bases respectively, with 6 bases between them. This CDR3 is 11 amino acids long. CDR3 protein: CASSKQDTQYF. CDR3 bases: TGTGCCAGCAGTAAACAGGATACGCAGTATTTT.

The sample holds many counts of this clonotype. This sequence joins TRBV6-6 and TRBJ2-7, with D perhaps assigned TRBD1 or TRBD2 (5 bases each). V lost 4 bases and J 8 bases, leaving 18 bases between the germline ends. Germline V gives CDR1 MNHNY, CDR2 SVGAGI (reference sequence). The CDR3 contains 14 residues. CDR3 nucleotide sequence: TGTGCCAGCAGTTGGAGCCGGGACGGGGATAAGCAGTACTTC. This gives the protein CASSWSRDGDKQYF.

The chain links TRBV7-9 to TRBJ2-6, with D unclear. CDR1 is SEHNR, CDR2 FQNEAQ, per germline (reference sequence). V was trimmed by 5 bases and J by 0 bases, leaving 11 bases between them. This CDR3 spans 16 amino acids. DNA of the CDR3: TGTGCCAGCAGCCGACGGGTGGGCTCTGGGGCCAACGTCCTGACTTTC. Its protein product is CASSRRVGSGANVLTF. Based on the CDR3 plus reference TRBV7-9 and TRBJ2-6, the full variable domain is DTGVSQNPRHKITKRGQNVTFRCDPISEHNRLYWYRQTLGQGPEFLTYFQNEAQLEKSRLLSDRFSAERPKGSFSTLEIQRTEQGDSAMYLCASSRRVGSGANVLTFGAGSRLTVL.

The chain is built from TRBV5-1 and TRBJ2-7; a possible D gene is TRBD2 (5 bases). CDR1 is SGHRS, CDR2 YFSETQ, per germline. The CDR3 length is 13 residues. The V end lost 4 bases, the J end lost 7 bases, and 15 bases lay between the germline ends. The CDR3 coding sequence is TGCGCCAGCAGCGGAGCTAGCTCCAATGAGCAGTACTTC. Its translation is CASSGASSNEQYF.

The chain uses TRBV15 and TRBJ2-7; unclear D gene. CDR3 length equals 15 residues. Trimming took off 1 base at V and 3 bases at J, with 13 bases between the two ends. CDR1 and CDR2 (germline): LNHNV, YYDKDF (reference sequence). The CDR3 sequence is CATSRVTATDYEQYF. CDR3 DNA: TGTGCCACCAGCAGAGTAACGGCTACCGACTACGAGCAGTACTTC.

The chain is built from TRBV6-5 and TRBJ2-3; possible D gene TRBD1, 5 bases. The V end was cut by 6 bases, the J end by 6 bases, with 13 bases between. This CDR3 is built from 13 residues. The germline CDR1 and CDR2 sequences are MNHEY and SVGAGI. CDR3 amino acids: CASSPVGADTQYF. The CDR3 DNA reads as TGTGCCAGCAGCCCCGTTGGGGCGGATACGCAGTATTTT.

This clonotype was detected ten times or more. The chain is built from TRBV5-6 and TRBJ2-7, with no clear D. V was trimmed by 0 bases and J by 7 bases, leaving 11 bases between them. Germline-derived CDR1 and CDR2 are SGHDT and YYEEEE. There are 13 residues in the CDR3. In DNA, the CDR3 is TGTGCCAGCAGCTTGGGAGATTACAATGAGCAGTACTTC. Protein sequence: CASSLGDYNEQYF.

The chain employs TRBV28 and TRBJ2-7, with D possibly being TRBD1 or TRBD2 (5 bases each). The J call is doubtful: the DNA matches TRBJ2-4 better. There are 13 residues in the CDR3. Germline CDR1 is MDHEN and CDR2 is SYDVKM. CDR3 sequence: CASSPGTRYIQYF. DNA for the CDR3: TGTGCCAGCAGTCCCGGGACCCGGTACATTCAGTACTTC.

The genes are TRBV12-3 or TRBV12-4 and TRBJ1-4; a weak D match, TRBD1 (6 bases). Trimming shortened V by 6 bases and J by 0 bases, and 14 bases separated the two germline ends. The CDR3 consists of 16 residues. CDR3 protein: CASSQGRGPTNEKLFF. The CDR3 DNA reads as TGTGCCAGCAGCCAGGGACGGGGGCCAACTAATGAAAAACTGTTTTTT.

This clonotype was observed a few times. The chain links TRBV6-4 to TRBJ2-7; D may be TRBD2 (5 bases). The germline V gene encodes CDR1 MRHNA and CDR2 SNTAGT. Trimming cost V 10 bases and J 5 bases, with 24 bases left between them. The CDR3 totals 15 residues. The CDR3 is CATMKEVERTDEQYF. CDR3 coding DNA: TGTGCCACCATGAAGGAGGTGGAACGGACCGACGAGCAGTACTTC.

CDR3 bases: TGTGCCAGCAGGGGACTAGCGGGAGAGGGTGAGCAGTTCTTC. Protein: CASRGLAGEGEQFF. V gene TRBV6-1 combines with J gene TRBJ2-1; 14 bases match TRBD2. This CDR3 region has 14 residues. V lost 6 bases, J lost 9 bases, and 4 bases stayed unmatched. Germline V gives CDR1 MNHNS, CDR2 SASEGT.

This clonotype was recorded many times. The J gene is TRBJ2-6, the V gene TRBV4-1, with 8 bases identical to TRBD1. The CDR3 extends over 19 amino acids. In germline, CDR1 is MGHRA, CDR2 YSYEKL. V gave up 1 base and J gave up 1 base; unmatched junction bases: 9. The CDR3 region is CASSQAPGQASSGANVLTF. The CDR3 bases are TGCGCCAGCAGCCAAGCCCCGGGACAGGCGTCATCTGGGGCCAACGTCCTGACTTTC.

This clonotype was found many times. This sequence joins TRBV7-2 and TRBJ2-7; TRBD2 aligns across 7 bases. The trim removed 3 bases at V and 6 bases at J, leaving 11 bases unmatched. Germline assignment: CDR1 SGHTA and CDR2 FQGNSA. This CDR3 comprises 15 residues. The CDR3 DNA follows: TGTGCCAGCAGCTTTTACGCGGGAGCCATGGTCGAGCAGTACTTC. Its translation is CASSFYAGAMVEQYF.

For this clonotype: This may stem from a read error, because a much larger clone lies one nucleotide away. The rearrangement joins TRBV6-2 or TRBV6-3 to TRBJ2-7; no definite D call. CDR1 and CDR2 (germline): MNHEY, SVGEGT. Trimming left V 4 bases short and J 7 bases short, with 14 bases between. CDR3 length: 13 residues. CDR3 nucleotides: TGTGCCAGCAGTTTAGAATCCCCCAATGAGCAGTACTTC. This gives the protein CASSLESPNEQYF.

V and J are TRBV28 and TRBJ2-2; possible D gene TRBD2, 6 bases. Trimming shortened V by 5 bases and J by 1 base, and 14 bases separated the two germline ends. In germline, CDR1 is MDHEN, CDR2 SYDVKM. The CDR3 consists of 16 residues. CDR3 in DNA: TGTGCCAGCAGTCCCTCAGGTAGCGGGAACACCGGGGAGCTGTTTTTT. Its translation is CASSPSGSGNTGELFF.

The chain combines TRBV9 with TRBJ1-2, with D possibly TRBD1 on 6 matching bases. Looked up from germline, CDR1 is SGDLS and CDR2 is YYNGEE. The CDR3 contains 16 residues. Trimming removed 0 bases at V and 4 bases at J, with 16 bases between. The CDR3 DNA is TGTGCCAGCAGCGTAGCTTGGGGCAGGGGAACCTATGGCTACACCTTC. It is translated as CASSVAWGRGTYGYTF.

The CDR3, as DNA: TGTGCCAGCAGCGCCTGGGACAGGGGAAACACTGAAGCTTTCTTT. Its protein is CASSAWDRGNTEAFF. The chain is built from TRBV7-3 and TRBJ1-1; 10 nucleotides line up with TRBD1. CDR1 is SGHTA and CDR2 is FQGTGA in the germline V gene. The length of the CDR3 is 15 residues. Trimming took 5 bases from V and 2 from J; bases not matched to a gene: 5.

This clonotype occurred a few times. This rearrangement joins TRBV4-1 to TRBJ2-5; D might be TRBD1 or TRBD2, each matching 5 bases. Germline lookup yields CDR1 MGHRA and CDR2 YSYEKL. The ends were cut back, 1 base at V and 0 bases at J, with 6 bases in the middle. The CDR3 has 14 residues. The CDR3 loop is CASSQGGNQETQYF. The CDR3 DNA follows: TGCGCCAGCAGCCAAGGGGGGAACCAAGAGACCCAGTACTTC.

The gene calls are TRBV20-1 and TRBJ2-1; 10 bases fit TRBD2. The trim removed 2 bases at V and 4 bases at J, leaving 5 bases unmatched. There are 15 residues in the CDR3. Germline V gene sequence: CDR1 DFQATT, CDR2 SNEGSKA (reference sequence). The CDR3 reads CSARSGTSVYNEQFF. The CDR3 DNA follows: TGCAGTGCTAGATCCGGGACTAGCGTTTACAATGAGCAGTTCTTC.

CDR3 nucleotide sequence: TGTGCCAGCACCCAGGACAGACCCTCCTACAATGAGCAGTTCTTC. Translation gives CASTQDRPSYNEQFF. V gene TRBV12-3 or TRBV12-4 combines with J gene TRBJ2-1; TRBD1 might be the D (6 bases). The CDR3 sequence is 15 residues long. Between the trimmed V and J ends, which lost 7 bases and 0 bases, there was a span of 13 bases.

The table lists this clonotype with a few counts. The chain couples TRBV7-2 to TRBJ1-6; 9 bases line up with TRBD1. The CDR3 is 14 amino acids. V lost 6 bases and J lost 7; bases outside the gene matches: 4. The germline CDR1 and CDR2 sequences are SGHTA and FQGNSA. The CDR3 coding sequence is TGTGCCAGCAGACGGGACAGGGAGAATTCACCCCTCCACTTT. Its translation is CASRRDRENSPLHF.

V is TRBV20-1 and J is TRBJ2-7, with a possible D match to TRBD2 (6 bases). This CDR3 has 13 residues. CDR1 and CDR2 from the germline V gene are DFQATT and SNEGSKA (reference sequence). V was cut by 4 bases and J by 2 bases, with 12 bases left in between. The CDR3 DNA sequence: TGCAGTGCTAAGCCGGGGGTCGCCTACGAGCAGTACTTC. It is translated as CSAKPGVAYEQYF.

This clonotype was seen only a few times. The rearrangement joins TRBV2 to TRBJ2-7, with a weak D call TRBD1 (6 bases). Germline V lookup: CDR1 SNHLY, CDR2 FYNNEI. The CDR3 runs to 14 residues. Trimming pared 5 bases from V and 1 base from J, leaving 12 bases between. The CDR3 sequence: CASSRNRDSYEQYF. Here the CDR3 DNA reads TGTGCCAGCAGTCGGAACAGGGATTCCTACGAGCAGTACTTC.

The CDR3 DNA sequence: TGTGCCAGCAGTGAGCGAGGGGATGGTGAGCAGTTCTTC. Protein product: CASSERGDGEQFF. The chain is built from TRBV2 and TRBJ2-1; D possibly uses TRBD1 or TRBD2 (5 bases each). V was shortened by 3 bases and J by 9 bases, with 12 bases between the two germline ends. From germline, CDR1 is SNHLY and CDR2 FYNNEI. The length of the CDR3 is 13 residues.

This clonotype was observed a few times. This chain uses TRBV5-1 with TRBJ2-3; possible D gene TRBD2, 6 bases. Trimming left V 0 bases short and J 6 bases short, with 8 bases between. The CDR3 is made up of 13 amino acids. From germline, CDR1 is SGHRS and CDR2 YFSETQ. CDR3 sequence: CASSLAREDTQYF. In DNA form, the CDR3 reads TGCGCCAGCAGCTTGGCCCGGGAGGATACGCAGTATTTT.